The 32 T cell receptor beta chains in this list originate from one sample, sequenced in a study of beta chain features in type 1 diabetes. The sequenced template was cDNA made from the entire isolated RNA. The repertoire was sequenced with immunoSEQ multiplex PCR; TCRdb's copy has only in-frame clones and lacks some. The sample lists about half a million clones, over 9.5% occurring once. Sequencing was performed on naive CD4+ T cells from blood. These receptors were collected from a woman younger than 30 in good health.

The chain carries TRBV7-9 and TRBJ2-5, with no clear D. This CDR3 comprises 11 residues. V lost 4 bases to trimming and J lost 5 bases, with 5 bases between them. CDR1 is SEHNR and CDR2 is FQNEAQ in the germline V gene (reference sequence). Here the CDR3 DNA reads TGTGCCAGCAGCTACCTGGAGACCCAGTACTTC. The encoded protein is CASSYLETQYF.

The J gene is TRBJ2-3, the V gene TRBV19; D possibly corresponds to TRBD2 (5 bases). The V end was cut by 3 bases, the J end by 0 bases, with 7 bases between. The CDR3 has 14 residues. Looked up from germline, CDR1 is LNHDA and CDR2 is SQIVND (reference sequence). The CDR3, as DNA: TGTGCCAGTAGTATCAGGACTAGCACAGATACGCAGTATTTT. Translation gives CASSIRTSTDTQYF.

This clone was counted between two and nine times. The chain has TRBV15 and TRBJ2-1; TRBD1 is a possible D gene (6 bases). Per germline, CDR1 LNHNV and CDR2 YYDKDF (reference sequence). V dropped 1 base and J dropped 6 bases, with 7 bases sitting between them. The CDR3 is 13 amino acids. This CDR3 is CATSRAQGNEQFF. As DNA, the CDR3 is TGTGCCACCAGCAGAGCACAGGGCAATGAGCAGTTCTTC.

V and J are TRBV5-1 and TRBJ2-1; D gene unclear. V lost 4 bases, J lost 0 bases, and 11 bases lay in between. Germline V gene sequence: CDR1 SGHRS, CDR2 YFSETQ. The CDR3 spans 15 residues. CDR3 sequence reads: CASSPNWGSYNEQFF. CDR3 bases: TGCGCCAGCAGCCCGAACTGGGGCTCCTACAATGAGCAGTTCTTC.

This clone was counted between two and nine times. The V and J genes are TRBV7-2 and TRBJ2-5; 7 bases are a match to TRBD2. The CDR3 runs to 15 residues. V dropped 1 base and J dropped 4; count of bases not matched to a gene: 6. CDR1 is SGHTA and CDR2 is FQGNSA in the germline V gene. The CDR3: CASSLVWEGPETQYF. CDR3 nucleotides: TGTGCCAGCAGCTTAGTTTGGGAGGGGCCAGAGACCCAGTACTTC.

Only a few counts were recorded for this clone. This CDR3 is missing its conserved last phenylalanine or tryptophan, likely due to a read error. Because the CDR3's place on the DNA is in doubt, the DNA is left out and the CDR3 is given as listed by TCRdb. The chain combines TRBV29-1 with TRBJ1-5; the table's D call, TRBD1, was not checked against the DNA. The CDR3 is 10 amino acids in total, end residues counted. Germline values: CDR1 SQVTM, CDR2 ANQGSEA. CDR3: CSVEPPYRYV.

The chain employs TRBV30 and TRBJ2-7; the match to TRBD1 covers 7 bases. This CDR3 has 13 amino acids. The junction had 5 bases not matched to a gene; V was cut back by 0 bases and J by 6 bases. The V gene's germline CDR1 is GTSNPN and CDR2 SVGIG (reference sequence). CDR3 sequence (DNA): TGTGCCTGGAGTGTAAAGGGGGCGAGCGAGCAGTACTTC. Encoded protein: CAWSVKGASEQYF.

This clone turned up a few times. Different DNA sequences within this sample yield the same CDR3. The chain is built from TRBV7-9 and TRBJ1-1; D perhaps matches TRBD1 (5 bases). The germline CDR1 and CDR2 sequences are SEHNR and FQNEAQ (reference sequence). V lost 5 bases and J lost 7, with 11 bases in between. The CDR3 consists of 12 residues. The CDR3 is CASSLDRGEAFF. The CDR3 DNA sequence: TGTGCCAGCAGCCTTGACAGAGGTGAAGCTTTCTTT.

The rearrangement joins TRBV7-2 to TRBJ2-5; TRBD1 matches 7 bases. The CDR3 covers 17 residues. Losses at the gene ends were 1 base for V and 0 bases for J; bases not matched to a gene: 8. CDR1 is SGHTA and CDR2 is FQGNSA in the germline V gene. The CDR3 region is CASSLVLLGGHQETQYF. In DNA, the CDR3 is TGTGCCAGCAGCTTAGTCTTATTAGGGGGCCACCAAGAGACCCAGTACTTC.

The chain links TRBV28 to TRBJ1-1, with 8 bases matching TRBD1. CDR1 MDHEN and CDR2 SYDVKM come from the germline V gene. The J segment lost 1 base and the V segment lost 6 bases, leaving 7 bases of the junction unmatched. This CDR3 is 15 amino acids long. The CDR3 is CASSLGTGANTEAFF. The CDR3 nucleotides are TGTGCCAGCAGCCTAGGGACAGGAGCGAACACTGAAGCTTTCTTT.

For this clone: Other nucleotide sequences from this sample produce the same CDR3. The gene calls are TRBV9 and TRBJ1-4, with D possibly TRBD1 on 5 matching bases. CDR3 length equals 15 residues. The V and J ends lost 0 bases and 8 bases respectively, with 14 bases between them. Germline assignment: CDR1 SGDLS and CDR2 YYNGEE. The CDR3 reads CASSVAGQGREKLFF. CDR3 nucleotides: TGTGCCAGCAGCGTAGCCGGTCAGGGAAGGGAAAAACTGTTTTTT.

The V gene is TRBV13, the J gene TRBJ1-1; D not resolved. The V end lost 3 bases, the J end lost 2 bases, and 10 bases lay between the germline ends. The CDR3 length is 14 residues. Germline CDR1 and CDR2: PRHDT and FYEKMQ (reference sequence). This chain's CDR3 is CASSFLFRNTEAFF. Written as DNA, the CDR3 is TGTGCCAGCAGCTTTCTTTTTAGAAACACTGAAGCTTTCTTT.

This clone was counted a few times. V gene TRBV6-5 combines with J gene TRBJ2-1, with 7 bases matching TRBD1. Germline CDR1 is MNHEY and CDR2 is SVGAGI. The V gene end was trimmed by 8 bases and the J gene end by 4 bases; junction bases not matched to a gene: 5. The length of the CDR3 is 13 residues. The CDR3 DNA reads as TGTGCCAGCGCCAAACAGGGGTACAATGAGCAGTTCTTC. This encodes CASAKQGYNEQFF.

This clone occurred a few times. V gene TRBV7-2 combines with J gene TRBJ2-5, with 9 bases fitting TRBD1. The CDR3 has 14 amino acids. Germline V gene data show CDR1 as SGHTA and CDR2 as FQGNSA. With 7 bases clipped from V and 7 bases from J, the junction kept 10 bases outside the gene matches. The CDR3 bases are TGTGCCAGCACCTACAGGGGGCTGGGTGGGACCCAGTACTTC. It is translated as CASTYRGLGGTQYF.

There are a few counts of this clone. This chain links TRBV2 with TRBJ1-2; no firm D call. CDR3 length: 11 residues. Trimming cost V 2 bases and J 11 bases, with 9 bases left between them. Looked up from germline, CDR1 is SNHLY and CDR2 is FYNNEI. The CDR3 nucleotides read TGTGCCAGCAGTGAACGAACAGATTACACCTTC. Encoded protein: CASSERTDYTF.

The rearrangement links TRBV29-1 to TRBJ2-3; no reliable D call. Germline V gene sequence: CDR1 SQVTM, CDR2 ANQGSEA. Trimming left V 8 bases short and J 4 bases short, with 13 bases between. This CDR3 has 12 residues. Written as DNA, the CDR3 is TGCAGCCTGATCGCTGCCGCAGATACGCAGTATTTT. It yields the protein CSLIAAADTQYF.

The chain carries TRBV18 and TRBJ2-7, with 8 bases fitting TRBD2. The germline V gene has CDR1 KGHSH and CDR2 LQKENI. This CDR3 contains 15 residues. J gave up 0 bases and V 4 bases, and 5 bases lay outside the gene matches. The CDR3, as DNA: TGTGCCAGCTCACGGATAGCGGGAACCTCCTACGAGCAGTACTTC. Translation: CASSRIAGTSYEQYF. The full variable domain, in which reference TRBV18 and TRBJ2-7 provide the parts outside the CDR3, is NAGVMQNPRHLVRRRGQEARLRCSPMKGHSHVYWYRQLPEEGLKFMVYLQKENIIDESGMPKERFSAEFPKEGPSILRIQQVVRGDSAAYFCASSRIAGTSYEQYFGPGTRLTVT.

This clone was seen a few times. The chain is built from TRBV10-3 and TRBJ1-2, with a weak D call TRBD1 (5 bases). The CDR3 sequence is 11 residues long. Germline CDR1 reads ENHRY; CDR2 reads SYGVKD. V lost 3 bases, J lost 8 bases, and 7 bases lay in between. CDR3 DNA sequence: TGTGCCATCAGTGAAGCAGGGGGCTACACCTTC. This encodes CAISEAGGYTF.

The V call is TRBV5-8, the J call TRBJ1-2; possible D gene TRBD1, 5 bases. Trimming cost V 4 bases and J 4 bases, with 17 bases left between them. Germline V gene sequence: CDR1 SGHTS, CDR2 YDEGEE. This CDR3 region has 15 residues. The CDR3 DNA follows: TGTGCCAGCAGCCCGGGCGGGACCATAGGCTATGGCTACACCTTC. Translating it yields CASSPGGTIGYGYTF.

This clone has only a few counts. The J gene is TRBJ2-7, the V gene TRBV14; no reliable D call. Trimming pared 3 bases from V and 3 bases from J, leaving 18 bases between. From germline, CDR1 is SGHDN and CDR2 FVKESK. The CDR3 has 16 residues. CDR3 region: CASSQAGPPRGYEQYF. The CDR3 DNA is TGTGCCAGCAGCCAGGCTGGGCCTCCCCGAGGCTACGAGCAGTACTTC. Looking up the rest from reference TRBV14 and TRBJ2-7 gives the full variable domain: EAGVTQFPSHSVIEKGQTVTLRCDPISGHDNLYWYRRVMGKEIKFLLHFVKESKQDESGMPNNRFLAERTGGTYSTLKVQPAELEDSGVYFCASSQAGPPRGYEQYFGPGTRLTVT.

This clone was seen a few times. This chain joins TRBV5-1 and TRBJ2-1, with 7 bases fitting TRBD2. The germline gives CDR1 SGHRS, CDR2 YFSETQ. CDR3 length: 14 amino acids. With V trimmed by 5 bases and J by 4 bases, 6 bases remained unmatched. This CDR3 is CASRAGEPYNEQFF. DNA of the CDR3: TGCGCCAGCAGGGCGGGAGAACCTTACAATGAGCAGTTCTTC. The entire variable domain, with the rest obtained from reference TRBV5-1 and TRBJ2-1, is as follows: KAGVTQTPRYLIKTRGQQVTLSCSPISGHRSVSWYQQTPGQGLQFLFEYFSETQRNKGNFPGRFSGRQFSNSRSEMNVSTLELGDSALYLCASRAGEPYNEQFFGPGTRLTVL.

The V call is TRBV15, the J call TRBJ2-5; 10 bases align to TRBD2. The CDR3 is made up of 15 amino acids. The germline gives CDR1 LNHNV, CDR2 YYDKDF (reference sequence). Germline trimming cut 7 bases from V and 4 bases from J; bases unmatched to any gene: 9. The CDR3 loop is CATTKRGGLGETQYF. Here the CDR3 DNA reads TGTGCCACCACCAAGCGGGGGGGCCTTGGAGAGACCCAGTACTTC.

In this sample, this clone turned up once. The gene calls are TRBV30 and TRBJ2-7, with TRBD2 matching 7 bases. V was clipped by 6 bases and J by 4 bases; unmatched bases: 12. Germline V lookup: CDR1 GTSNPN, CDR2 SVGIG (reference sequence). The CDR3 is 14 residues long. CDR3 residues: CACAMGGTAYEQYF. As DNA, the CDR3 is TGTGCCTGCGCCATGGGGGGGACCGCTTACGAGCAGTACTTC.

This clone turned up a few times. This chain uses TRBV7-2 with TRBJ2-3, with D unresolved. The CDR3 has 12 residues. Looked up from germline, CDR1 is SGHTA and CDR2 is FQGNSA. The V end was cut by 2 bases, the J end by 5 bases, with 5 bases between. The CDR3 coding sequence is TGTGCCAGCAGCTTATGGGGAGATACGCAGTATTTT. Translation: CASSLWGDTQYF. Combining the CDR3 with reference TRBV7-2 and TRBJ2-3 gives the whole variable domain GAGVSQSPSNKVTEKGKDVELRCDPISGHTALYWYRQSLGQGLEFLIYFQGNSAPDKSGLPSDRFSAERTGGSVSTLTIQRTQQEDSAVYLCASSLWGDTQYFGPGTRLTVL.

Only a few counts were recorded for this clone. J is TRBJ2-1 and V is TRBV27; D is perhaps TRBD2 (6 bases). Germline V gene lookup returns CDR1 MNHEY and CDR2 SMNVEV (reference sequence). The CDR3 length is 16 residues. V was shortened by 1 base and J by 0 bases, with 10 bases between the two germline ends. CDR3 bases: TGTGCCAGCAGTTTATACGGGAGCCGCTCCTACAATGAGCAGTTCTTC. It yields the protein CASSLYGSRSYNEQFF.

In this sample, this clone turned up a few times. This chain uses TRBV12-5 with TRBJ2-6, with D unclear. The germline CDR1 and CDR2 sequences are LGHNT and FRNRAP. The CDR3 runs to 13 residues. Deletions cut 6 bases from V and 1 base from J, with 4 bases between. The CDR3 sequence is CASGRSGANVLTF. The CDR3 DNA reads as TGTGCTAGTGGGAGATCTGGGGCCAACGTCCTGACTTTC.

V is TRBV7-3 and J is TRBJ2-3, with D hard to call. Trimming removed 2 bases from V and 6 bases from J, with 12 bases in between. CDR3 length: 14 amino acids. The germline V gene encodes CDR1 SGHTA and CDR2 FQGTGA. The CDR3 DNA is TGTGCCAGCAGCTTATCTCGGATCACCGATACGCAGTATTTT. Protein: CASSLSRITDTQYF.

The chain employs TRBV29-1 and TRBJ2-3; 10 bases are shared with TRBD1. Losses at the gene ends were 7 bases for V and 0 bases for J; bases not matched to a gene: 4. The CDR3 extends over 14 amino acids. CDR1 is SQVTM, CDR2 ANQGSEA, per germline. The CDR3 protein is CSETGGMSTDTQYF. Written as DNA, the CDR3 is TGCAGCGAGACAGGGGGCATGAGCACAGATACGCAGTATTTT.

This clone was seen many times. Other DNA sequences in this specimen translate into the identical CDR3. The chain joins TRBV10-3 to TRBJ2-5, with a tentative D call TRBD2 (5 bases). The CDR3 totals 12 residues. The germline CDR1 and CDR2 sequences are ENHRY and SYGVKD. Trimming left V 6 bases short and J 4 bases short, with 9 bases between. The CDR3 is CAISGLGETQYF. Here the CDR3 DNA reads TGTGCCATCAGCGGACTTGGAGAGACCCAGTACTTC.

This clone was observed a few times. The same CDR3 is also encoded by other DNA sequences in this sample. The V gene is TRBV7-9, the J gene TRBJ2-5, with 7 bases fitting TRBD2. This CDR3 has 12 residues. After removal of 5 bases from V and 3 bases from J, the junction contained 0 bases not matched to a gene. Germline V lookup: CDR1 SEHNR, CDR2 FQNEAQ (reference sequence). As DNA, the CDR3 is TGTGCCAGCAGCCGGGGGGAAGAGACCCAGTACTTC. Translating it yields CASSRGEETQYF.

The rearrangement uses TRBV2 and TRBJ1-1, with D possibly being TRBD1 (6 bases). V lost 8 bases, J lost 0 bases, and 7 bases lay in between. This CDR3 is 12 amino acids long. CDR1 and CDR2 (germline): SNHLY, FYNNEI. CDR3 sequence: CASHRVNTEAFF. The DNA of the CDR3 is TGTGCCAGCCACAGGGTGAACACTGAAGCTTTCTTT.

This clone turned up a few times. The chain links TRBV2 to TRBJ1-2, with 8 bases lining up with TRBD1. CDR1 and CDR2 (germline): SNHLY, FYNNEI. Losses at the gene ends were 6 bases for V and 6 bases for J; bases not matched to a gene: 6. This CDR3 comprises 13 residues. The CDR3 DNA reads TGTGCCAGCAGCCAGGGGGCTTCGGATGGCTACACCTTC. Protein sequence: CASSQGASDGYTF.